The T cell receptor (beta chain) under discussion was sequenced for a study of CD8 T cells in ankylosing spondylitis. Overall study results and limits: Apparently characteristic of ankylosing spondylitis blood was a TCR beta motif (about 8 highly homologous variants).

This CDR3 comprises 15 residues. Trimming shortened V by 0 bases and J by 3 bases, and 9 bases separated the two germline ends. The germline V gene encodes CDR1 MNHNS and CDR2 SASEGT. This clonotype was counted many times. The antigen remains unidentified. TCRdb re-analysed the 5' RACE reads in MiXCR, keeping a single row per CDR3 protein. The sample includes 200,000 to 250,000 distinct CDR3 sequences, approximately 11% of them seen just once. The chain carries TRBV6-1 and TRBJ2-1; D is possibly TRBD2 (6 bases). This clonotype was sampled from a male donor with ankylosing spondylitis or in good health (not recorded which). Sequenced input: blood, either unsorted or a sorted T cell fraction (not recorded which). CDR3 residues: CASSEAAEGYNEQFF. DNA for the CDR3: TGTGCCAGCAGTGAAGCTGCGGAGGGCTACAATGAGCAGTTCTTC.